These 11 T cell receptor beta chains share one sample of origin, sequenced in a study of blood T cell repertoires in COVID-19. Sequencing used immunoSEQ multiplex PCR; TCRdb keeps in-frame clones, though not all of them. This table holds about 280,000 clones, nearly 90% found once. The sample was peripheral blood. The source is a man aged 18 to 29 with active or convalescent COVID-19.

This clone was seen a few times. The chain employs TRBV5-1 and TRBJ1-1, with 8 bases lining up with TRBD1. The germline gives CDR1 SGHRS, CDR2 YFSETQ. The J segment lost 4 bases and the V segment lost 5 bases, leaving 4 bases of the junction unmatched. The CDR3 is 13 amino acids. The DNA of the CDR3 is TGCGCCAGCAGGGGGGACAGGAGCACTGAAGCTTTCTTT. Translation: CASRGDRSTEAFF.

This chain joins TRBV5-8 and TRBJ2-7; 11 nucleotides match TRBD1. The CDR3 has 14 residues. Trimming cost V 3 bases and J 3 bases; bases outside gene matches: 2. Per the germline V gene, CDR1 is SGHTS and CDR2 is YDEGEE. CDR3 coding DNA: TGTGCCAGCAGCTACGGGACAGGGGGCTACGAGCAGTACTTC. As protein: CASSYGTGGYEQYF.

V and J are TRBV19 and TRBJ1-6; D remains unclear. The CDR3 has 16 amino acids. Trimming left V 3 bases short and J 0 bases short, with 9 bases between. The germline CDR1 and CDR2 sequences are LNHDA and SQIVND (reference sequence). As DNA, the CDR3 is TGTGCCAGTAGTATTCGTGATAGCTCCTATAATTCACCCCTCCACTTT. Translation: CASSIRDSSYNSPLHF.

The chain joins TRBV3-1 (or the pseudogene TRBV3-2) to TRBJ1-2, with TRBD1 identical over 12 bases. V dropped 4 bases and J dropped 4; count of bases not matched to a gene: 4. The CDR3 has 15 residues. The germline CDR1 and CDR2 sequences are LGHDT and YNNKEL (reference sequence). CDR3 residues: CASSRPGQGAYGYTF. The CDR3 DNA is TGTGCCAGCAGCCGACCGGGACAGGGGGCCTATGGCTACACCTTC.

The chain is built from TRBV9 and TRBJ2-7; 7 nucleotides align to TRBD2. The germline V gene encodes CDR1 SGDLS and CDR2 YYNGEE. The CDR3 loop spans 15 amino acids. V dropped 2 bases and J dropped 0; count of bases not matched to a gene: 5. CDR3 sequence: CASSVAGVPSYEQYF. The CDR3, as DNA: TGTGCCAGCAGCGTTGCGGGGGTTCCCTCCTACGAGCAGTACTTC.

This chain uses TRBV5-5 with TRBJ1-1; D gene uncertain. The V end was cut by 4 bases, the J end by 5 bases, with 12 bases between. Germline V lookup: CDR1 SGHKS, CDR2 YYEKEE (reference sequence). This CDR3 is 13 amino acids long. The DNA of the CDR3 is TGTGCCAGCAGCCCCCGAGGTGGAACTGAAGCTTTCTTT. As protein: CASSPRGGTEAFF.

The V and J genes are TRBV12-5 and TRBJ1-5; the match to TRBD1 covers 7 bases. The V gene end was trimmed by 5 bases and the J gene end by 4 bases; junction bases not matched to a gene: 2. Looked up from germline, CDR1 is LGHNT and CDR2 is FRNRAP. The CDR3 spans 13 residues. CDR3 amino acids: CASGIQGNQPQHF. CDR3 nucleotides: TGTGCTAGTGGTATACAGGGGAATCAGCCCCAGCATTTT.

The rearrangement joins TRBV11-2 to TRBJ2-5; 8 bases agree with TRBD2. The J segment lost 1 base and the V segment lost 4 bases, leaving 5 bases of the junction unmatched. Germline V gene sequence: CDR1 SGHAT, CDR2 FQNNGV. The CDR3 spans 15 residues. The CDR3 DNA reads TGTGCCAGCAGCTGGACTAGCAGCCGCCAAGAGACCCAGTACTTC. Its protein is CASSWTSSRQETQYF.

In DNA form, the CDR3 reads TGCGCCAGCAGCCAGGTACTAGCGGGGGGGCGTAAGCAGTTCTTC. This sequence encodes CASSQVLAGGRKQFF. The genes are TRBV4-1 and TRBJ2-1, with TRBD2 matching over 13 bases. Germline loops: CDR1 MGHRA, CDR2 YSYEKL. The length of the CDR3 is 15 residues. V lost 3 bases, J lost 11 bases, and 7 bases stayed unmatched.

This clone was counted only a few times. Other DNA variants within this sample encode the same CDR3. The V call is TRBV19, the J call TRBJ1-5, with 8 bases identical to TRBD1. Trimming took 7 bases from V and 0 from J; bases not matched to a gene: 14. The V gene's germline CDR1 is LNHDA and CDR2 SQIVND (reference sequence). This CDR3 spans 18 amino acids. As DNA, the CDR3 is TGTGCCAGTACGCCATTTCAGGGGGCGAGGGTTAGCAATCAGCCCCAGCATTTT. This gives the protein CASTPFQGARVSNQPQHF. Using reference TRBV19 and TRBJ1-5 for the parts outside the CDR3, the full variable domain is DGGITQSPKYLFRKEGQNVTLSCEQNLNHDAMYWYRQDPGQGLRLIYYSQIVNDFQKGDIAEGYSVSREKKESFPLTVTSAQKNPTAFYLCASTPFQGARVSNQPQHFGDGTRLSIL.

The rearrangement links TRBV13 to TRBJ2-1, with a possible D match to TRBD1 (6 bases). V lost 4 bases and J 4 bases, leaving 17 bases between the germline ends. Germline values: CDR1 PRHDT, CDR2 FYEKMQ (reference sequence). The CDR3 runs to 16 residues. The CDR3: CASSSRDTLPYNEQFF. CDR3 bases: TGTGCCAGCAGCTCCCGGGACACACTCCCTTACAATGAGCAGTTCTTC.